One and the same sample provided the 18 T cell receptor beta chains below, sequenced in a study of T cells in Graves' hyperthyroidism and ophthalmopathy. RNA transcripts served as the template for amplifying TCR beta CDR3 regions. Researchers ran a first-round RT-PCR on the TCR CDR3 using the HTBI primer set. TCRdb called the multiplex PCR reads again in MiXCR, with one record for every CDR3 protein. The table lists about 410,000 distinct CDR3 sequences, about 14% of them singletons, with roughly a fifth in the top ten. Sequences were obtained from blood. Receptors were obtained from a woman in her thirties with Graves' ophthalmopathy.

This rearrangement joins TRBV4-2 to TRBJ1-1; D gene ambiguous. The CDR3 contains 14 residues. With 1 base removed from V and 2 bases from J, the gap between germline ends came to 8 bases. Germline loops: CDR1 LGHNA, CDR2 YNFKEQ. The CDR3 coding sequence is TGTGCCAGCAGCCAAGGTTTGGCCAACACTGAAGCTTTCTTT. Protein sequence: CASSQGLANTEAFF.

This clonotype was found many times. This chain connects TRBV2 to TRBJ1-1, with 9 bases aligning to TRBD1. Germline V lookup: CDR1 SNHLY, CDR2 FYNNEI. CDR3 length: 14 amino acids. V dropped 6 bases and J dropped 0; count of bases not matched to a gene: 2. The CDR3 loop is CASRRTGVNTEAFF. In DNA, the CDR3 is TGTGCCAGCAGAAGGACAGGGGTGAACACTGAAGCTTTCTTT.

This clonotype was counted ten times or more. V and J are TRBV19 and TRBJ1-1, with D perhaps matching TRBD1 (5 bases). Germline V gene sequence: CDR1 LNHDA, CDR2 SQIVND (reference sequence). Trimming took off 6 bases at V and 7 bases at J, with 15 bases between the two ends. The CDR3 is made up of 13 amino acids. CDR3 sequence reads: CASSPTGPNEAFF. The DNA for the CDR3 is TGTGCCAGTAGCCCAACAGGTCCGAATGAAGCTTTCTTT.

This clonotype has a count of ten or more. This chain connects TRBV29-1 to TRBJ1-4, with a weak D call TRBD1 (6 bases). Germline CDR1 reads SQVTM; CDR2 reads ANQGSEA. The CDR3 sequence is 15 residues long. V gave up 3 bases and J gave up 5 bases, with 16 bases separating them. For the CDR3, the DNA is TGCAGCGTTGACCGAAACAGGGACGCGAATGAAAAACTGTTTTTT. This codes for CSVDRNRDANEKLFF.

This sequence joins TRBV19 and TRBJ2-3; 7 nucleotides align to TRBD2. The germline gives CDR1 LNHDA, CDR2 SQIVND (reference sequence). The ends lost 8 bases at V and 6 bases at J; junction bases unmatched: 8. This CDR3 is 13 amino acids long. The CDR3 DNA is TGTGCCAGTGGTACGGGGCGGGGGGATACGCAGTATTTT. It yields the protein CASGTGRGDTQYF.

Turning to this clonotype: With a much larger clone just one base away, this may be a read error. The gene calls are TRBV20-1 and TRBJ2-7, with 8 bases identical to TRBD1. The CDR3 length is 14 residues. V lost 6 bases and J lost 2; bases outside the gene matches: 9. Looked up from germline, CDR1 is DFQATT and CDR2 is SNEGSKA (reference sequence). The CDR3 coding sequence is TGCAGTGCCTGTTCGACAGGGGACCCCTACGAGCAGTACTTC. Amino acid sequence: CSACSTGDPYEQYF.

This clonotype appeared many times. The CDR3 coding sequence is TGTGCCAGCAGCTTAGCTTCAGGGCCGAACACTGAAGCTTTCTTT. Translation gives CASSLASGPNTEAFF. The gene calls are TRBV7-9 and TRBJ1-1; D is perhaps TRBD1 (5 bases). V shed 0 bases and J shed 1 base, with 9 bases lying between them. This CDR3 has 15 residues. Germline values: CDR1 SEHNR, CDR2 FQNEAQ (reference sequence).

This clonotype was seen repeatedly, ten times or more. The V call is TRBV5-6, the J call TRBJ2-7; 7 bases align to TRBD2. Germline CDR1 reads SGHDT; CDR2 reads YYEEEE. This CDR3 region has 15 residues. V gave up 5 bases and J gave up 3 bases; unmatched junction bases: 11. Here the CDR3 DNA reads TGTGCCAGCAGTGCCGGACTAGGGGTCGTCTACGAGCAGTACTTC. Translating gives CASSAGLGVVYEQYF.

This clonotype was counted many times. J is TRBJ2-3 and V is TRBV9; a weak D match, TRBD1 (5 bases). Germline V gives CDR1 SGDLS, CDR2 YYNGEE. The CDR3 covers 14 residues. V was cut by 3 bases and J by 5 bases, with 13 bases left in between. The DNA of the CDR3 is TGTGCCAGCAGCGCCCCAGGGTTCATAGATACGCAGTATTTT. It is translated as CASSAPGFIDTQYF.

This clonotype was detected ten times or more. The rearrangement joins TRBV7-3 to TRBJ1-1; possibly TRBD1 for D (5 bases). Deletions cut 2 bases from V and 2 bases from J, with 9 bases between. The CDR3 has 14 amino acids. Germline V lookup: CDR1 SGHTA, CDR2 FQGTGA. In DNA form, the CDR3 reads TGTGCCAGCAGCTTAGGGGGGGTCAACACTGAAGCTTTCTTT. Its translation is CASSLGGVNTEAFF.

This clonotype was picked up many times. The chain employs TRBV7-3 and TRBJ2-2; 9 bases are shared with TRBD1. Germline CDR1 and CDR2: SGHTA and FQGTGA. Trimming cost V 5 bases and J 5 bases; bases outside gene matches: 6. CDR3 length equals 15 residues. In DNA form, the CDR3 reads TGTGCCAGCAGCGTACAGGGGGCCGGAACCGGGGAGCTGTTTTTT. Its translation is CASSVQGAGTGELFF.

This clonotype is a singleton in its sample. Being one base from a much bigger clone, this may be a read error. The chain employs TRBV6-1 and TRBJ1-1; TRBD1 agrees at 8 bases. Germline lookup yields CDR1 MNHNS and CDR2 SASEGT. The CDR3 is 15 amino acids. With V trimmed by 7 bases and J by 1 base, 8 bases remained unmatched. The CDR3: CASNRDRRSNTEAFF. Here the CDR3 DNA reads TGTGCCAGCAACCGGGACAGGAGGTCGAACACTGAAGCTTTCTTT.

The table lists this clonotype with many counts. The rearrangement joins TRBV29-1 to TRBJ2-3; a possible D gene is TRBD2 (5 bases). This CDR3 has 12 amino acids. Trimming shortened V by 7 bases and J by 3 bases, and 11 bases separated the two germline ends. The germline gives CDR1 SQVTM, CDR2 ANQGSEA. Written as DNA, the CDR3 is TGCAGCGCTCACAGCGGAACAGATACGCAGTATTTT. This codes for CSAHSGTDTQYF.

This clonotype was seen ten or more times. J is TRBJ1-3 and V is TRBV12-3 or TRBV12-4; D uncertain. This CDR3 spans 13 amino acids. V was cut by 6 bases and J by 0 bases, with 6 bases left in between. The CDR3 is CASRLSSGNTIYF. The CDR3 bases are TGTGCCAGCAGGCTAAGCTCTGGAAACACCATATATTTT.

The rearrangement uses TRBV20-1 and TRBJ1-4, with 10 bases identical to TRBD1. CDR1 DFQATT and CDR2 SNEGSKA come from the germline V gene (reference sequence). This CDR3 spans 13 amino acids. J lost 3 bases, V lost 5 bases, and 0 bases had no gene match. The CDR3, as DNA: TGCAGTGCTGGACAGGGGGCTAATGAAAAACTGTTTTTT. Translation: CSAGQGANEKLFF.

This clonotype was counted many times. This chain links TRBV6-2 or TRBV6-3 with TRBJ2-1; no clear D. Germline V CDR1 and CDR2: MNHEY, SVGEGT. Deletions cut 8 bases from V and 9 bases from J, with 11 bases between. The CDR3 contains 11 residues. CDR3 region: CASEEWGEQFF. CDR3 nucleotide sequence: TGTGCCAGCGAGGAGTGGGGTGAGCAGTTCTTC.

J is TRBJ2-7 and V is TRBV20-1, with D perhaps TRBD1 (6 bases). The CDR3 has 13 amino acids. Germline V gene lookup returns CDR1 DFQATT and CDR2 SNEGSKA (reference sequence). The V gene lost 1 base and the J gene lost 7 bases, with 14 bases spanning the gap. This CDR3 is CSARVQGMREQYF. The CDR3, as DNA: TGCAGTGCTAGAGTACAGGGAATGAGAGAGCAGTACTTC.

This clonotype occurred many times. The J gene is TRBJ1-6, the V gene TRBV28; D remains unclear. Trimming shortened V by 2 bases and J by 9 bases, and 11 bases separated the two germline ends. CDR3 length: 14 residues. Germline assignment: CDR1 MDHEN and CDR2 SYDVKM. CDR3 sequence (DNA): TGTGCCAGCAGTTTACACCCCCCCGGTTCACCCCTCCACTTT. Translation gives CASSLHPPGSPLHF.